This entry features one TCR beta chain sequence. Its antigen is undetermined. In germline, CDR1 is SGDLS, CDR2 YYNGEE. V was clipped by 4 bases and J by 8 bases; unmatched bases: 12. This CDR3 is built from 18 residues. Here immunoSEQ multiplex PCR was the method, and the copy in TCRdb shows in-frame clones only, minus some. Of some 54,000 clones in the sample, roughly 90% were seen once. This record belongs to a study of T cell responses to AZD1222 COVID-19 vaccine. Study at large: Pooling was applied to second doses at about 4 or about 12 weeks.

General observations from the study: When two AZD1222 doses had been given, Spike-specific TCR breadth and depth rose. Females outnumbered males among donors, who were mostly white British; clonal diversity was possibly underestimated. Spike-spanning, vaccine-associated CD4 TCRs were dominant at 160-218 and 743-854.

The clonotype originates from an adult in good health. The gene calls are TRBV9 and TRBJ2-1, with 16 positions matching TRBD2. This specimen consisted of peripheral blood, obtained on day 0 of AZD1222 vaccination. CDR3 DNA: TGTGCCAGCAGCAAGGGACTAGCGGGAGGGCCTAGGGGGTATGAGCAGTTCTTC. This codes for CASSKGLAGGPRGYEQFF.